This TCR beta chain was captured by sequencing in a study of Graves' ophthalmopathy and Graves' hyperthyroidism. Amplified TCR beta CDR3 regions were obtained using RNA transcripts as template. HTBI-primed RT-PCR formed the first round, and a multiplex PCR formed the second. TCRdb re-analysed the multiplex PCR reads in MiXCR, keeping a single row per CDR3 protein. In the table there are 650,000 to 900,000 distinct CDR3 sequences, 40% of which are singletons. Germline trimming cut 3 bases from V and 5 bases from J; bases unmatched to any gene: 10. The V gene's germline CDR1 is MNHNY and CDR2 SVGAGI (reference sequence). CDR3 length: 15 amino acids.

The source of this sequence is an adult man with Graves' ophthalmopathy. The material sequenced was peripheral blood. This chain uses TRBV6-6 with TRBJ2-7; TRBD2 agrees at 7 bases. The CDR3 bases are TGTGCCAGCAGTTATGTGGGCGGGAGCCTAGACGAGCAGTACTTC. Translated, it gives CASSYVGGSLDEQYF.